The text below deals with one T cell receptor beta chain. V dropped 1 base and J dropped 8; count of bases not matched to a gene: 4. CDR3 length equals 16 residues. Germline V gene data show CDR1 as SGHTA and CDR2 as FQGTGA. These data are taken from a study of blood T cell repertoires in COVID-19. Generated by immunoSEQ multiplex PCR, the TCRdb table keeps only in-frame clones and is missing some. The data contain about 170,000 clones, 70% to 90% of them singletons. The source is a woman older than 75 with COVID-19, enrolled during active disease. Source material: peripheral blood. This chain joins TRBV7-3 and TRBJ2-1; 14 nucleotides align to TRBD2. The CDR3 protein is CASSLMRGLAGDEQFF. CDR3 nucleotides: TGTGCCAGCAGCTTAATGAGGGGACTAGCGGGAGATGAGCAGTTCTTC.